The rows below give T cell receptor beta chains drawn from one sample of a study of blood T cell repertoires in COVID-19. Repertoires were generated with immunoSEQ multiplex PCR, while TCRdb's copy carries only in-frame clones and drops some. The repertoire holds about 170,000 clones, with approximately 89% as singletons. Material: PBMCs or T cells enriched from blood (not recorded which). The origin of the receptors is a young woman who had recovered from COVID-19. CDR3s include the opening cysteine and the closing phenylalanine or tryptophan. Each record gives: J gene, clone size, D gene, V gene, CDR3 length, CDR3 protein, CDR3 DNA. D genes are given only for firm matches. A clone size is listed for some rows: how often the clone was seen (once, few, many), or a class if it is expanded.

j_gene: TRBJ2-7
abundance: NA
d_gene: NA
v_gene: TRBV9
len: 14
CDR3aa: CASSVDGSSYEQYF
CDR3nt: TGTGCCAGCAGCGTAGACGGGAGCTCCTACGAGCAGTACTTC

j_gene: TRBJ1-3
abundance: NA
d_gene: NA
v_gene: TRBV20-1
len: 11
CDR3aa: CSAKLGQVTYF
CDR3nt: TGCAGTGCTAAACTTGGCCAGGTCACATATTTT

j_gene: TRBJ1-1
abundance: NA
d_gene: NA
v_gene: TRBV28
len: 15
CDR3aa: CASSPGQLFNTEAFF
CDR3nt: TGTGCCAGCAGTCCAGGACAGTTATTCAACACTGAAGCTTTCTTT

j_gene: TRBJ1-1
abundance: NA
d_gene: NA
v_gene: TRBV4-1
len: 15
CDR3aa: CASSQDDHRGTEAFF
CDR3nt: TGCGCCAGCAGCCAAGACGACCATCGAGGCACTGAAGCTTTCTTT

j_gene: TRBJ2-2
abundance: few
d_gene: TRBD2
v_gene: TRBV4-2
len: 15
CDR3aa: CASSLGTSGTGELFF
CDR3nt: TGTGCCAGCAGCCTCGGGACTAGCGGCACCGGGGAGCTGTTTTTT

j_gene: TRBJ2-2
abundance: once
d_gene: TRBD2
v_gene: TRBV2
len: 15
CDR3aa: CASREREGPTGELFF
CDR3nt: TGTGCCAGCAGGGAGCGGGAGGGCCCAACCGGGGAGCTGTTTTTT

j_gene: TRBJ1-1
abundance: NA
d_gene: TRBD1
v_gene: TRBV15
len: 18
CDR3aa: CATSRGIRQGVRDTEAFF
CDR3nt: TGTGCCACCAGCAGAGGGATCCGCCAGGGGGTACGGGACACTGAAGCTTTCTTT

j_gene: TRBJ2-1
abundance: NA
d_gene: TRBD2
v_gene: TRBV24-1
len: 14
CDR3aa: CATSASGRWHEQFF
CDR3nt: TGTGCCACCAGTGCCAGCGGGAGGTGGCATGAGCAGTTCTTC

j_gene: TRBJ2-7
abundance: NA
d_gene: TRBD2
v_gene: TRBV28
len: 14
CDR3aa: CASSAAGVLYEQYF
CDR3nt: TGTGCCAGCTCGGCTGCGGGAGTTCTCTACGAGCAGTACTTC

j_gene: TRBJ2-7
abundance: NA
d_gene: TRBD1
v_gene: TRBV15
len: 14
CDR3aa: CATSRDTGGYEQYF
CDR3nt: TGTGCCACCAGCAGAGATACAGGGGGCTACGAGCAGTACTTC

j_gene: TRBJ2-2
abundance: NA
d_gene: TRBD2
v_gene: TRBV6-4
len: 14
CDR3aa: CASRGLADTGELFF
CDR3nt: TGTGCCAGCCGGGGACTAGCGGACACCGGGGAGCTGTTTTTT

j_gene: TRBJ2-5
abundance: NA
d_gene: TRBD2
v_gene: TRBV7-2
len: 15
CDR3aa: CASSSDSGRGETQYF
CDR3nt: TGTGCCAGCAGCTCCGACAGCGGGAGAGGAGAGACCCAGTACTTC

j_gene: TRBJ2-7
abundance: NA
d_gene: NA
v_gene: TRBV21-1
len: 16
CDR3aa: CASSKDARVTNYEQYF
CDR3nt: TGTGCCAGCAGCAAAGATGCCCGCGTTACTAACTACGAGCAGTACTTC

j_gene: TRBJ1-2
abundance: NA
d_gene: TRBD1
v_gene: TRBV11-2
len: 15
CDR3aa: CASSYDRGTNYGYTF
CDR3nt: TGTGCCAGCAGCTACGACAGGGGTACTAACTATGGCTACACCTTC

j_gene: TRBJ2-1
abundance: NA
d_gene: NA
v_gene: TRBV19
len: 13
CDR3aa: CASSIQDYNEQFF
CDR3nt: TGTGCCAGTAGTATCCAGGATTACAATGAGCAGTTCTTC

j_gene: TRBJ2-1
abundance: NA
d_gene: NA
v_gene: TRBV6-2/TRBV6-3
len: 18
CDR3aa: CASSFPPSEWGDYNEQFF
CDR3nt: TGTGCCAGCAGTTTTCCCCCTTCAGAGTGGGGGGACTACAATGAGCAGTTCTTC

j_gene: TRBJ2-2
abundance: NA
d_gene: NA
v_gene: TRBV30
len: 15
CDR3aa: CAWKVVTAGSGELFF
CDR3nt: TGTGCCTGGAAAGTAGTCACGGCGGGAAGCGGGGAGCTGTTTTTT

j_gene: TRBJ2-5
abundance: NA
d_gene: TRBD2
v_gene: TRBV7-8
len: 17
CDR3aa: CASSFSSTSGLRETQYF
CDR3nt: TGTGCCAGCAGCTTCTCCTCGACTAGCGGTTTGAGGGAGACCCAGTACTTC

j_gene: TRBJ2-2
abundance: NA
d_gene: TRBD2
v_gene: TRBV27
len: 22
CDR3aa: CASTTLDPGRTSGRTGTGELFF
CDR3nt: TGTGCCAGCACTACGCTAGACCCGGGGAGGACTAGCGGGAGGACGGGCACCGGGGAGCTGTTTTTT

j_gene: TRBJ1-1
abundance: NA
d_gene: NA
v_gene: TRBV27
len: 14
CDR3aa: CASIRPGIATEAFF
CDR3nt: TGTGCCAGCATCCGACCCGGGATCGCCACTGAAGCTTTCTTT

j_gene: TRBJ2-3
abundance: NA
d_gene: TRBD1
v_gene: TRBV4-1
len: 13
CDR3aa: CASSQRTGGLVYF
CDR3nt: TGCGCCAGCAGCCAACGGACAGGGGGCTTGGTGTATTTT

j_gene: TRBJ2-5
abundance: NA
d_gene: TRBD2
v_gene: TRBV11-2
len: 17
CDR3aa: CASSSLRASGDQETQYF
CDR3nt: TGTGCCAGCAGCTCCCTCCGGGCGAGCGGGGACCAAGAGACCCAGTACTTC

j_gene: TRBJ2-1
abundance: once
d_gene: NA
v_gene: TRBV3-1/TRBV3-2
len: 14
CDR3aa: CASSPQGTALGQFF
CDR3nt: TGTGCCAGCAGCCCCCAGGGGACCGCTCTCGGGCAGTTCTTC

j_gene: TRBJ1-5
abundance: once
d_gene: NA
v_gene: TRBV9
len: 13
CDR3aa: CASIQGCGQPQHF
CDR3nt: TGTGCCAGCATTCAGGGCTGCGGTCAGCCCCAGCATTTT

j_gene: TRBJ2-3
abundance: NA
d_gene: TRBD2
v_gene: TRBV28
len: 18
CDR3aa: CASSPVAGGGGSTDTQYF
CDR3nt: TGTGCCAGCAGTCCGGTAGCGGGAGGCGGGGGGTCCACAGATACGCAGTATTTT

j_gene: TRBJ2-7
abundance: NA
d_gene: TRBD1
v_gene: TRBV18
len: 15
CDR3aa: CASSPDRVVPNEQYF
CDR3nt: TGTGCCAGCTCACCAGACAGGGTTGTTCCCAACGAGCAGTACTTC

j_gene: TRBJ2-5
abundance: NA
d_gene: TRBD1
v_gene: TRBV2
len: 13
CDR3aa: CANLGQDQETQYF
CDR3nt: TGTGCCAATCTGGGACAGGACCAAGAGACCCAGTACTTC

j_gene: TRBJ1-6
abundance: once
d_gene: NA
v_gene: TRBV7-3
len: 15
CDR3aa: CASSRGGGANSPLHF
CDR3nt: TGTGCCAGCAGCAGGGGCGGAGGGGCCAATTCACCCCTCCACTTT

j_gene: TRBJ1-2
abundance: NA
d_gene: TRBD1
v_gene: TRBV29-1
len: 13
CDR3aa: CSTGQGGDYGYTF
CDR3nt: TGCAGCACGGGACAGGGGGGGGACTATGGCTACACCTTC

j_gene: TRBJ2-1
abundance: few
d_gene: TRBD1
v_gene: TRBV9
len: 17
CDR3aa: CASSVDPGTGVINEQFF
CDR3nt: TGTGCCAGCAGCGTAGATCCCGGGACAGGGGTAATCAATGAGCAGTTCTTC

j_gene: TRBJ2-2
abundance: NA
d_gene: TRBD1
v_gene: TRBV18
len: 16
CDR3aa: CASSPLSQGYSGELFF
CDR3nt: TGTGCCAGCTCACCCTTGTCACAGGGGTATTCCGGGGAGCTGTTTTTT

j_gene: TRBJ1-3
abundance: once
d_gene: TRBD1
v_gene: TRBV2
len: 17
CDR3aa: CASSPGTGGYSGNTIYF
CDR3nt: TGTGCCAGCAGCCCCGGGACAGGGGGATACTCTGGAAACACCATATATTTT

j_gene: TRBJ2-1
abundance: NA
d_gene: NA
v_gene: TRBV2
len: 13
CDR3aa: CASSPLVVNEQFF
CDR3nt: TGTGCCAGCAGCCCCCTAGTCGTAAATGAGCAGTTCTTC

j_gene: TRBJ1-3
abundance: NA
d_gene: TRBD1
v_gene: TRBV3-1/TRBV3-2
len: 14
CDR3aa: CASTRTGSGNTIYF
CDR3nt: TGTGCCAGCACTAGGACAGGATCTGGAAACACCATATATTTT

j_gene: TRBJ1-2
abundance: NA
d_gene: NA
v_gene: TRBV6-5
len: 14
CDR3aa: CASRGERATGGYTF
CDR3nt: TGTGCCAGCAGAGGGGAAAGGGCTACAGGTGGCTACACCTTC

j_gene: TRBJ1-5
abundance: NA
d_gene: NA
v_gene: TRBV6-1
len: 13
CDR3aa: CASSETGIQPQHF
CDR3nt: TGTGCCAGCAGTGAAACAGGGATTCAGCCCCAGCATTTT

j_gene: TRBJ2-1
abundance: NA
d_gene: NA
v_gene: TRBV4-3
len: 16
CDR3aa: CASSQDWRGRYNEQFF
CDR3nt: TGCGCCAGCAGCCAAGATTGGCGTGGGCGATACAATGAGCAGTTCTTC

j_gene: TRBJ1-5
abundance: NA
d_gene: NA
v_gene: TRBV30
len: 13
CDR3aa: CAWSRGHNQPQHF
CDR3nt: TGTGCCTGGAGTAGGGGACACAATCAGCCCCAGCATTTT

j_gene: TRBJ1-1
abundance: NA
d_gene: TRBD1
v_gene: TRBV12-3/TRBV12-4
len: 12
CDR3aa: CASTPGGGEAFF
CDR3nt: TGTGCCAGCACCCCAGGGGGCGGTGAAGCTTTCTTT

j_gene: TRBJ2-2
abundance: NA
d_gene: TRBD2
v_gene: TRBV29-1
len: 14
CDR3aa: CSVRVAGGVGELFF
CDR3nt: TGCAGCGTTAGAGTAGCGGGAGGTGTCGGGGAGCTGTTTTTT

j_gene: TRBJ2-1
abundance: NA
d_gene: TRBD2
v_gene: TRBV29-1
len: 15
CDR3aa: CSVEPLAGEYNEQFF
CDR3nt: TGCAGCGTTGAGCCCCTAGCGGGAGAATACAATGAGCAGTTCTTC

j_gene: TRBJ2-3
abundance: NA
d_gene: TRBD2
v_gene: TRBV5-4
len: 16
CDR3aa: CASSFGRGGYTDTQYF
CDR3nt: TGTGCCAGCAGCTTTGGCCGGGGGGGCTACACAGATACGCAGTATTTT